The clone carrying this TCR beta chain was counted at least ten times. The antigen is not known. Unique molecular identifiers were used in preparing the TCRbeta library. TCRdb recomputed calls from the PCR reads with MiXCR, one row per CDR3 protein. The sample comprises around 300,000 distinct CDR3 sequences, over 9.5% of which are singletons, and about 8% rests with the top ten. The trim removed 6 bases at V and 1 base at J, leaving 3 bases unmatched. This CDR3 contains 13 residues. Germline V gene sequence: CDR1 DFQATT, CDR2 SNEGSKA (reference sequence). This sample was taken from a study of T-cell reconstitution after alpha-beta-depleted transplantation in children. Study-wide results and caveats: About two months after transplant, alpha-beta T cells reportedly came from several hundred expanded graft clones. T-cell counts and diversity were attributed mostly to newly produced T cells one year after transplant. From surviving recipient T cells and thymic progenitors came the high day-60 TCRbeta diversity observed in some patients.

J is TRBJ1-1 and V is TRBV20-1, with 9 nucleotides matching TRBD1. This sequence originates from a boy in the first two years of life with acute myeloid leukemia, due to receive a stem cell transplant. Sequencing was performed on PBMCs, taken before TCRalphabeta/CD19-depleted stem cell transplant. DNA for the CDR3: TGCAGTGCCTGGGGACAGGGGAACACTGAAGCTTTCTTT. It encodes CSAWGQGNTEAFF.